The source of this T cell receptor (beta chain) is a study of identical twins' blood T cells. Overall study context: About 50 million reads came from around twelve libraries, six alpha, six beta.

Donors were six healthy women in three monozygous twin pairs. This CDR3 spans 12 amino acids. Trimming shortened V by 5 bases and J by 2 bases, and 7 bases separated the two germline ends. Per the germline V gene, CDR1 is SGHDN and CDR2 is FVKESK. At least ten counts were recorded for this clonotype. The target antigen is unknown. TCRdb ran MiXCR on the 5' RACE reads and lists one entry per CDR3 protein. The sample has 350,000 to 400,000 distinct CDR3 sequences, under 30% seen once. Overall study findings and caveats: V gene usage reportedly matched far better within twin pairs than unrelated donors.

The sample comprised PBMCs. The receptor's source is a woman between 18 and 49 years old in good health. The chain links TRBV14 to TRBJ2-7; D is ambiguous. DNA for the CDR3: TGTGCCAGCAGCTATCTAGCCTACGAGCAGTACTTC. Translation gives CASSYLAYEQYF. Drawing the rest from reference TRBV14 and TRBJ2-7, the complete variable domain is EAGVTQFPSHSVIEKGQTVTLRCDPISGHDNLYWYRRVMGKEIKFLLHFVKESKQDESGMPNNRFLAERTGGTYSTLKVQPAELEDSGVYFCASSYLAYEQYFGPGTRLTVT.